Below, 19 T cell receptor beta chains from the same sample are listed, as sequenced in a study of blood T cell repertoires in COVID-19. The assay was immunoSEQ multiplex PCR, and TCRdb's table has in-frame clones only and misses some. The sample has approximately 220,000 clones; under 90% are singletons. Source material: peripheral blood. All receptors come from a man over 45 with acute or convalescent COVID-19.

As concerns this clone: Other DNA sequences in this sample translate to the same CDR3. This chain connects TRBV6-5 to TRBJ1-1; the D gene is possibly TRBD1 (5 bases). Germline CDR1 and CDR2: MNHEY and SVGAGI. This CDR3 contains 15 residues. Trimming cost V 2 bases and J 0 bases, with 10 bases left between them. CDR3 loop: CASSYGGGMNTEAFF. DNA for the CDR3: TGTGCCAGCAGTTACGGGGGGGGTATGAACACTGAAGCTTTCTTT.

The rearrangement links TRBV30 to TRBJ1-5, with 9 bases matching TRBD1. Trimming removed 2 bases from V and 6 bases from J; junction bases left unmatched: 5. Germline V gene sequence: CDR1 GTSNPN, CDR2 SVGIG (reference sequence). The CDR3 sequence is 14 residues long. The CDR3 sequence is CAWSQTGGGQPQHF. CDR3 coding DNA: TGTGCCTGGAGTCAGACAGGGGGAGGTCAGCCCCAGCATTTT.

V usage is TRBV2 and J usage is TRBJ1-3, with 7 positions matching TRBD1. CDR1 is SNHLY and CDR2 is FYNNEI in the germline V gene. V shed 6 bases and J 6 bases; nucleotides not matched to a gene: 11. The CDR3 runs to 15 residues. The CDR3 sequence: CASRNPGQKTNTIYF. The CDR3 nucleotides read TGTGCCAGCAGGAATCCGGGACAGAAAACAAACACCATATATTTT.

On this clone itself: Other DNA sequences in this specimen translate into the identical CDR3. This CDR3 reads CAWSGQGNTEAFF. The CDR3 coding sequence is TGTGCCTGGAGTGGACAGGGGAACACTGAAGCTTTCTTT. The genes are TRBV30 and TRBJ1-1; 7 positions match TRBD1. The CDR3 length is 13 residues. CDR1 is GTSNPN, CDR2 SVGIG, per germline (reference sequence). V was clipped by 1 base and J by 1 base; unmatched bases: 0.

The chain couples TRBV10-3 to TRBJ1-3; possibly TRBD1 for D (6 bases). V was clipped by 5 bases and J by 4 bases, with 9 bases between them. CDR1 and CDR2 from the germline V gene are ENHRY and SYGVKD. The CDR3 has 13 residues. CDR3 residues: CAISPRGGNTIYF. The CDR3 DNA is TGTGCCATCAGTCCCAGGGGAGGAAACACCATATATTTT.

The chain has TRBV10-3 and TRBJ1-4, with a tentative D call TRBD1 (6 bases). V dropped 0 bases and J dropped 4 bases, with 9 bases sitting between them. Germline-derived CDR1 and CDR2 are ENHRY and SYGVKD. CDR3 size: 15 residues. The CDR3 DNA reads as TGTGCCATCAGTGAGTCGACAGGCGATAATGAAAAACTGTTTTTT. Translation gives CAISESTGDNEKLFF.

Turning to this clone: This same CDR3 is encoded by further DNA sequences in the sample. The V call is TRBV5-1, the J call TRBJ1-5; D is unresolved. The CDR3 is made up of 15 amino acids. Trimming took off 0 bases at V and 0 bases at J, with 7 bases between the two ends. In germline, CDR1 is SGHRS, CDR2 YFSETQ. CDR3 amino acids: CASSLGGYSNQPQHF. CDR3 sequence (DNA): TGCGCCAGCAGCTTGGGAGGCTATAGCAATCAGCCCCAGCATTTT.

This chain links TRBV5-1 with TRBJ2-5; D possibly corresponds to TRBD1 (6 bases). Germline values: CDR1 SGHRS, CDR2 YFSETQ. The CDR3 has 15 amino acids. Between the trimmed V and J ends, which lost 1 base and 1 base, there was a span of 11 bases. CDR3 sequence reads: CASSLTPGVQETQYF. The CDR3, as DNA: TGCGCCAGCAGCTTGACTCCAGGGGTCCAAGAGACCCAGTACTTC.

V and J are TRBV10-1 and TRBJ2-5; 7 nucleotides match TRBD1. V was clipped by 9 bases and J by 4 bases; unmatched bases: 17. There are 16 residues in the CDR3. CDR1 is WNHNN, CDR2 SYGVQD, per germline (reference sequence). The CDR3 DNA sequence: TGCGCCAGGCCGTTGTCTCGGGACAGCCTTTTAGAGACCCAGTACTTC. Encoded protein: CARPLSRDSLLETQYF.

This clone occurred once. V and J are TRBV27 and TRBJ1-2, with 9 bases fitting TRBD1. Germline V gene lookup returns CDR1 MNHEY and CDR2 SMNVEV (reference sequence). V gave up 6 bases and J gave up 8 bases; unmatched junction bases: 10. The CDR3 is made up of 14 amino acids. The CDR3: CASRGTGNYLGYTF. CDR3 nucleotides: TGTGCCAGCAGGGGGACAGGGAATTATTTAGGCTACACCTTC.

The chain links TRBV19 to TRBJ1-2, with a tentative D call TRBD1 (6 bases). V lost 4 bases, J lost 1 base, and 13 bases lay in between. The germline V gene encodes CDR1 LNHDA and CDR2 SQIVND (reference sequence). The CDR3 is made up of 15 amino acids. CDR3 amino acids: CASSTLGQINYGYTF. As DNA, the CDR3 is TGTGCCAGTAGTACCCTTGGACAGATTAACTATGGCTACACCTTC.

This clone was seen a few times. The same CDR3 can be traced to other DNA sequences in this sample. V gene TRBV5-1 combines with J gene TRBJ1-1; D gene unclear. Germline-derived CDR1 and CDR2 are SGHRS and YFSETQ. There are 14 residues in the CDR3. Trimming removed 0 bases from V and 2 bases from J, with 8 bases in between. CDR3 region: CASSLGAGNTEAFF. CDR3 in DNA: TGCGCCAGCAGCTTGGGAGCAGGTAACACTGAAGCTTTCTTT.

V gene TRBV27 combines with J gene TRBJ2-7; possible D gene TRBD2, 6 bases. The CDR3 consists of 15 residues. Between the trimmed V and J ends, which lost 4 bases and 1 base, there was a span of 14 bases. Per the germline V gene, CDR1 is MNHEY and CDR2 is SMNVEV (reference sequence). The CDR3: CASSSLGRGSYEQYF. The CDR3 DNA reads TGTGCCAGCAGTTCCCTGGGGCGGGGTTCCTACGAGCAGTACTTC.

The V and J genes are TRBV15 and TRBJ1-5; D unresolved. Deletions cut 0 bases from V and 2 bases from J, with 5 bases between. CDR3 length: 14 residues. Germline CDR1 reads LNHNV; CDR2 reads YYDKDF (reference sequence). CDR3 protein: CATSRDQGNQPQHF. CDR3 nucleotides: TGTGCCACCAGCAGAGATCAGGGCAATCAGCCCCAGCATTTT.

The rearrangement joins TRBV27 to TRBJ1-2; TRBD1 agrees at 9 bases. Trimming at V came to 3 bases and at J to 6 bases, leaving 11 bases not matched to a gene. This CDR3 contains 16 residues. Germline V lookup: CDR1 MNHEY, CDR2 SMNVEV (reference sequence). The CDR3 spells CASSFQGQGWENGYTF. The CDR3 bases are TGTGCCAGCAGTTTTCAGGGACAGGGCTGGGAAAATGGCTACACCTTC.

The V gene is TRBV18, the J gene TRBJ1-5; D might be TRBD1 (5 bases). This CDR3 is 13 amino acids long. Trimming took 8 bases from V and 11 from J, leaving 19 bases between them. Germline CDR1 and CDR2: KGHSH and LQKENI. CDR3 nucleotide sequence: TGTGCCAGCCAACAGGTCCCCCAGGAAGCCCAGCATTTT. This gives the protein CASQQVPQEAQHF.

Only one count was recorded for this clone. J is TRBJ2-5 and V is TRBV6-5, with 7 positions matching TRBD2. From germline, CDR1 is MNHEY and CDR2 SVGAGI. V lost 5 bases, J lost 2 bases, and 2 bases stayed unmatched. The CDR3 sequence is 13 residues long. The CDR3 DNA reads TGTGCCAGCAGTCTAGCGGCTCAAGAGACCCAGTACTTC. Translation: CASSLAAQETQYF.

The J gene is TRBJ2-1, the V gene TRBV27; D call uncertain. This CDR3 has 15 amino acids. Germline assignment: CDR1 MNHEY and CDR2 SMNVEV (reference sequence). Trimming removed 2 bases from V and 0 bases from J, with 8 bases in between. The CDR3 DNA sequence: TGTGCCAGCAGTTTAATACAGAACTCCTACAATGAGCAGTTCTTC. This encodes CASSLIQNSYNEQFF.

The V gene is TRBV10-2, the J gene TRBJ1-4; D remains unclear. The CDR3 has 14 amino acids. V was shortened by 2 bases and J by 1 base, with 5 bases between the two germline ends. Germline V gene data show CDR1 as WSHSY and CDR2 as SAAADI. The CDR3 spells CASSEGRTNEKLFF. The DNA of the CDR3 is TGCGCCAGCAGTGAGGGTAGAACTAATGAAAAACTGTTTTTT.